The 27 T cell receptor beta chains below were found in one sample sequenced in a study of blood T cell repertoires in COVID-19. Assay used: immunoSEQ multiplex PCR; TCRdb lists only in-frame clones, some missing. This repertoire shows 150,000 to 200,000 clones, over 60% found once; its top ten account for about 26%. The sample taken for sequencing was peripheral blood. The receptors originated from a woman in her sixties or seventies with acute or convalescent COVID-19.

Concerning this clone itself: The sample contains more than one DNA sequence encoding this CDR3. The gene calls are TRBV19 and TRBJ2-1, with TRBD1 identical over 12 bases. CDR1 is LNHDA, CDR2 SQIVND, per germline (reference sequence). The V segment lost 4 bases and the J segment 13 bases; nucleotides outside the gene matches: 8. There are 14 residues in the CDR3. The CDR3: CASSRDRGRPEQFF. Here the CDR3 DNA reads TGTGCCAGTAGTAGGGACAGGGGGCGTCCGGAACAGTTCTTC.

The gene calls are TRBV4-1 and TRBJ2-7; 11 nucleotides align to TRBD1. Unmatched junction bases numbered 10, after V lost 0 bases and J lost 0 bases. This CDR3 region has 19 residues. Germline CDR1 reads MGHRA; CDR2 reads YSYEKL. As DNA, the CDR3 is TGCGCCAGCAGCCAAGAAAGAAGGGACAGGGGGTTAAGCTCCTACGAGCAGTACTTC. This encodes CASSQERRDRGLSSYEQYF.

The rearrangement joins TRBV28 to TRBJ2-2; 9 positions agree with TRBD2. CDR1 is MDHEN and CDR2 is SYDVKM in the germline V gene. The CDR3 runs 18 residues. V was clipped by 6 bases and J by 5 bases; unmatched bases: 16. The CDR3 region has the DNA TGTGCCAGCAGCCGGTTGAGCCAGACTAGCGGATTTACCGGGGAGCTGTTTTTT. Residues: CASSRLSQTSGFTGELFF.

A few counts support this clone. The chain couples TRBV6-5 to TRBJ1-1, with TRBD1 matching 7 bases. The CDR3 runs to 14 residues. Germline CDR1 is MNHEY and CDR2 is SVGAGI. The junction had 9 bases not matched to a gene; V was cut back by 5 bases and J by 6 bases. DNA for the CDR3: TGTGCCAGCAGTCGGACAGGTCGGGGATCTGAAGCTTTCTTT. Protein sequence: CASSRTGRGSEAFF.

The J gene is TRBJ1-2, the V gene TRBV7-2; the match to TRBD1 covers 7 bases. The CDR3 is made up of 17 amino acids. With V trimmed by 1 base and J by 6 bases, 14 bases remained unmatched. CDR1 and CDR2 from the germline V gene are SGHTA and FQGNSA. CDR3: CASSLGGPGTVINGYTF. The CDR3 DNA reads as TGTGCCAGCAGCTTAGGTGGTCCCGGGACAGTTATCAATGGCTACACCTTC.

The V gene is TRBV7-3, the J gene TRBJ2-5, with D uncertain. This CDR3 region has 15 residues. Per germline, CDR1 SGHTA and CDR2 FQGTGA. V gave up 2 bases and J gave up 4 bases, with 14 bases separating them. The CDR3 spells CASSLGPGEVETQYF. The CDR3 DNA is TGTGCCAGCAGCTTAGGTCCAGGCGAAGTAGAGACCCAGTACTTC.

CDR3 sequence: CASSVDTYPNEKLFF. CDR3 sequence (DNA): TGTGCCAGCAGCGTCGACACCTACCCTAATGAAAAACTGTTTTTT. The chain couples TRBV2 to TRBJ1-4; D not resolved. V was cut by 6 bases and J by 3 bases, with 14 bases left in between. The germline V gene has CDR1 SNHLY and CDR2 FYNNEI. This CDR3 contains 15 residues.

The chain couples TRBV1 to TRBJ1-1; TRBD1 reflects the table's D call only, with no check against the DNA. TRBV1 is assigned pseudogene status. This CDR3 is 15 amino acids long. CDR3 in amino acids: CTSSQEARGYTEAFF. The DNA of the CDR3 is TGCACCAGCAGCCAAGAGGCCAGGGGCTACACTGAAGCTTTCTTT.

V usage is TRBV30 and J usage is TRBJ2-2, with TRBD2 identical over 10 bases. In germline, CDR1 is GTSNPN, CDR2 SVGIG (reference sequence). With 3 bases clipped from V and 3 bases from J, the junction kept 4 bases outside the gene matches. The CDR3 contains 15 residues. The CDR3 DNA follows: TGTGCCTGGAGGACCGGGACTAGCGACACCGGGGAGCTGTTTTTT. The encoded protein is CAWRTGTSDTGELFF.

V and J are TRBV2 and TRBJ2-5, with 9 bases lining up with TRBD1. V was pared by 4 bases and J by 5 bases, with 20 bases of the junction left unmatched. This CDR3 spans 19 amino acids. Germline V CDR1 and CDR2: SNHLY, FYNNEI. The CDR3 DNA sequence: TGTGCCAGCAGTGCACAGGGGGCACGGGGTTTAAAAAGCGGGGAGACCCAGTACTTC. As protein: CASSAQGARGLKSGETQYF.

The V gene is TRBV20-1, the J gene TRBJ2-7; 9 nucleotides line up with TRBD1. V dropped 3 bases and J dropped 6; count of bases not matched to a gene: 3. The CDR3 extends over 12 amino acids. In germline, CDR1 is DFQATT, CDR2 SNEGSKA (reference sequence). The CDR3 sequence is CSASHRGLEQYF. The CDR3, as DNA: TGCAGTGCTAGTCACAGGGGGCTCGAGCAGTACTTC.

CDR3 amino acids: CASSPYLDRVGGYTF. The DNA for the CDR3 is TGTGCCAGCAGCCCATATTTGGACAGGGTGGGCGGCTACACCTTC. V and J are TRBV3-1 (or the pseudogene TRBV3-2) and TRBJ1-2; TRBD1 agrees at 8 bases. This CDR3 has 15 amino acids. With V trimmed by 4 bases and J by 8 bases, 12 bases remained unmatched. The germline V gene has CDR1 LGHDT and CDR2 YNNKEL (reference sequence).

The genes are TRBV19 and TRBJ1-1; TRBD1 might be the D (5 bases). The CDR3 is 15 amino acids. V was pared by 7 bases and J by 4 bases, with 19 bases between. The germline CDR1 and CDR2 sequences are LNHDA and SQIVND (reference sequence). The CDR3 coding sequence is TGTGCCAGTACCCGGCAAGCGGGGGGTTTCACTGAAGCTTTCTTT. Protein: CASTRQAGGFTEAFF. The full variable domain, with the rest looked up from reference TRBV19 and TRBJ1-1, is DGGITQSPKYLFRKEGQNVTLSCEQNLNHDAMYWYRQDPGQGLRLIYYSQIVNDFQKGDIAEGYSVSREKKESFPLTVTSAQKNPTAFYLCASTRQAGGFTEAFFGQGTRLTVV.

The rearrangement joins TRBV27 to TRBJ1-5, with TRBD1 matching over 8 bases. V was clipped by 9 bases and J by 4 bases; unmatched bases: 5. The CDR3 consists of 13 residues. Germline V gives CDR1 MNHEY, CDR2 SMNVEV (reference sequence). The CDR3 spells CASWTGPNQPQHF. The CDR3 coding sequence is TGTGCCAGTTGGACAGGGCCTAATCAGCCCCAGCATTTT.

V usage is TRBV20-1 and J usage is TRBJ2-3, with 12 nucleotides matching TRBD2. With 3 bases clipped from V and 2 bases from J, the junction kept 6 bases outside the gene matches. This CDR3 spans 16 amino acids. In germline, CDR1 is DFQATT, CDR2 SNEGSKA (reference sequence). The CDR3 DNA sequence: TGCAGTGCTAGTCGTGGACTAGCGGGAAACACAGATACGCAGTATTTT. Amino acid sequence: CSASRGLAGNTDTQYF.

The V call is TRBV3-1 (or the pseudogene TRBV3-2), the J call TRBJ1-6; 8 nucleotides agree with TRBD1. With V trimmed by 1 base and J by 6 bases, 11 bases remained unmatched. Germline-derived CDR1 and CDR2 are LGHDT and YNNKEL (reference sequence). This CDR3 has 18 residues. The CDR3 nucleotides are TGTGCCAGCAGCCAAGCCCTATCCGGACAGGGTTCTAATTCACCCCTCCACTTT. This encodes CASSQALSGQGSNSPLHF.

The CDR3 sequence is CASRRGTSPLSYNEQFF. As DNA, the CDR3 is TGTGCCAGTAGAAGGGGGACTAGCCCCTTATCCTACAATGAGCAGTTCTTC. This chain connects TRBV19 to TRBJ2-1; 9 bases are shared with TRBD2. The CDR3 length is 17 residues. Germline V gene data show CDR1 as LNHDA and CDR2 as SQIVND (reference sequence). The V and J ends lost 6 bases and 1 base, in that order; junction bases with no gene match: 10.

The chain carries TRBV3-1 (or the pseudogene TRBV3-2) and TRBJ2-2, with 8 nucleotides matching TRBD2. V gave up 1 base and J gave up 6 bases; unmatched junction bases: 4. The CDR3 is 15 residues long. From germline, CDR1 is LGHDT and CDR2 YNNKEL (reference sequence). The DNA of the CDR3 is TGTGCCAGCAGCCAAGGAGCGGGAGACGCCGGGGAGCTGTTTTTT. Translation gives CASSQGAGDAGELFF.

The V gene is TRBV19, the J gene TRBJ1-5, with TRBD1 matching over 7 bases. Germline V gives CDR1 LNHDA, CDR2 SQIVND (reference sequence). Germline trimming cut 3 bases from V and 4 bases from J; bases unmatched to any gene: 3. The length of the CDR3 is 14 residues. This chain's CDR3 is CASSMGQPNQPQHF. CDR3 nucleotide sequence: TGTGCCAGTAGTATGGGACAGCCAAATCAGCCCCAGCATTTT.

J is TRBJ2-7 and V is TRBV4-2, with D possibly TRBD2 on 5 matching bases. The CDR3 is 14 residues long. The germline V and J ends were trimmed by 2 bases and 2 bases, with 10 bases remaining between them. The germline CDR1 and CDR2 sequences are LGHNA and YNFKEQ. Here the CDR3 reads CASSQIDGTYEQYF. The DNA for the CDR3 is TGTGCCAGCAGCCAAATCGACGGGACCTACGAGCAGTACTTC.

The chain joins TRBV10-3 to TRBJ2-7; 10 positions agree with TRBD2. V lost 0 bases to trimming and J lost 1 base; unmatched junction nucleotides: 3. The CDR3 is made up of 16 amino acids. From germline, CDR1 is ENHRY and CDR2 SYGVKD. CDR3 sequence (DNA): TGTGCCATCAGTGAGTCCGCGACTAGCGGGTCCTACGAGCAGTACTTC. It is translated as CAISESATSGSYEQYF.

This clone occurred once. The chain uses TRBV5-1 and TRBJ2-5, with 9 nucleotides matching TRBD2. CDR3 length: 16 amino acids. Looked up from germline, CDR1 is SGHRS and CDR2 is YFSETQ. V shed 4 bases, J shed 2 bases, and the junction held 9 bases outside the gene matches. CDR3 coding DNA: TGCGCCAGCAGCCCGGTGACTAGCGGTCCACAAGAGACCCAGTACTTC. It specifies CASSPVTSGPQETQYF.

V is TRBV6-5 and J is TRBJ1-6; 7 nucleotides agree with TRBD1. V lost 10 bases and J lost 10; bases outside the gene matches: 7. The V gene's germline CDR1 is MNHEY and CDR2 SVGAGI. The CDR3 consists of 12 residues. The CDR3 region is CATTGVGSPLHF. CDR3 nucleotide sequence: TGTGCCACCACAGGGGTGGGCTCACCCCTCCACTTT.

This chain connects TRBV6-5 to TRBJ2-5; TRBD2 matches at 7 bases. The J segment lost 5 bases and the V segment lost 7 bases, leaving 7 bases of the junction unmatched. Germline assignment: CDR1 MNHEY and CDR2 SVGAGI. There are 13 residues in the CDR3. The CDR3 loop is CASTPGGHETQYF. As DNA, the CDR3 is TGTGCCAGCACCCCGGGAGGTCACGAGACCCAGTACTTC.

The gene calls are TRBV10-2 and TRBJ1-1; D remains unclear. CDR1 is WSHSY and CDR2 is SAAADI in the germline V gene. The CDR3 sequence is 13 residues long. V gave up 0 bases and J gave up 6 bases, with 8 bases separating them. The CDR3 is CASSESGLAEAFF. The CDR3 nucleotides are TGCGCCAGCAGTGAGTCTGGACTGGCTGAAGCTTTCTTT.

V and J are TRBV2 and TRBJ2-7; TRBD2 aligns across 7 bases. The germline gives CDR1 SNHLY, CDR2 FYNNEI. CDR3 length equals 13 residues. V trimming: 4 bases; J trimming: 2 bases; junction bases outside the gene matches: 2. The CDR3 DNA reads TGTGCCAGCAGTGGGGACTACGCCTACGAGCAGTACTTC. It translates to CASSGDYAYEQYF.

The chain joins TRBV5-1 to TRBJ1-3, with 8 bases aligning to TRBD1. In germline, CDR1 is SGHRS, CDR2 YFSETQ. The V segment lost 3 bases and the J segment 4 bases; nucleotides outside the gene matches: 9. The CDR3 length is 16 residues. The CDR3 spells CASSSGQGGYGNTIYF. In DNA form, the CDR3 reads TGCGCCAGCAGCTCCGGACAGGGAGGATACGGAAACACCATATATTTT.